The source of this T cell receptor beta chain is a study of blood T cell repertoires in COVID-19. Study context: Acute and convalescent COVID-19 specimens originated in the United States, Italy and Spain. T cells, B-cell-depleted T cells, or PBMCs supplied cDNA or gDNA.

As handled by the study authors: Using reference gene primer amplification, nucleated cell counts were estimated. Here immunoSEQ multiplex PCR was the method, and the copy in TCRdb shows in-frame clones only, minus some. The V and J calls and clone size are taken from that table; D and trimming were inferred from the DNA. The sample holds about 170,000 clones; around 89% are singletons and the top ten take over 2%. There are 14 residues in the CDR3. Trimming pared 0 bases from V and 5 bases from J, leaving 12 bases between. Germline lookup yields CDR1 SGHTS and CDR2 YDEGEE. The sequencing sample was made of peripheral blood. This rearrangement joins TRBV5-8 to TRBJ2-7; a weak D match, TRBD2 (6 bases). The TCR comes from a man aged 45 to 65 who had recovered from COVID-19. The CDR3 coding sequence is TGTGCCAGCAGCTTGGGGCTAGCGTCCGACGAGCAGTACTTC. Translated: CASSLGLASDEQYF.